This T cell receptor (beta chain) was documented in a study of blood T cells in healthy people across ages. Study findings and constraints: Changes in expanded clonotypes were possibly confounded, as the CMV status of donors was unknown.

Each individual donor underwent a draw of roughly 10 milliliters of peripheral blood. Extracted total RNA amounted to at least 5.5 micrograms for each sample. Then a second PCR, running roughly 7 to 11 cycles, was carried out with a sample-barcoded 5' primer and a J-beta primer mix. TCRdb itself ran the 5' RACE reads through MiXCR, one entry per CDR3 protein. The table records 730,000 or so distinct CDR3 sequences, roughly 47% of them present only once. Germline CDR1 reads LGHNA; CDR2 reads YSLEER. Trimming pared 0 bases from V and 11 bases from J, leaving 19 bases between. This CDR3 is built from 15 residues. Comments on this clonotype: Its matching antigen is unknown.

V and J are TRBV4-3 and TRBJ2-5, with D uncertain. The sample was blood. The source is a woman aged 55-70 years in good health. CDR3 DNA sequence: TGCGCCAGCAGCCAAGATTTAGAAGTGGGGAATGAGCAGTACTTC. Translation gives CASSQDLEVGNEQYF.